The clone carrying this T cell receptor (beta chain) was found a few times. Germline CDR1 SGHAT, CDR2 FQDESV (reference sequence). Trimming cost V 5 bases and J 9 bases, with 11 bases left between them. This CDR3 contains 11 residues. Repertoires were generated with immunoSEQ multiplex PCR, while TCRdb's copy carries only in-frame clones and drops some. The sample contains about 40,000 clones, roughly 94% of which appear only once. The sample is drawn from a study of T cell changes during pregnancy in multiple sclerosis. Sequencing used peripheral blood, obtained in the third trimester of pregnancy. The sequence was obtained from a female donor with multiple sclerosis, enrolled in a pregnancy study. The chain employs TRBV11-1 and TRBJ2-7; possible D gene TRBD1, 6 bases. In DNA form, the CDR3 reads TGTGCCAGCAGCCAGGACAGCGGGCAGTACTTC. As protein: CASSQDSGQYF.